This T cell receptor beta chain was obtained from a study of human T cells and chemical hapten exposure. Study background: Alopecia areata, totalis or universalis affected patients, mainly female. Per-sample variation in TCR yield stemmed mainly from small pooled library volume differences.

MiXCR, run by TCRdb on the RACE reads, gives a single entry per CDR3 protein. Seen here are roughly 380,000 distinct CDR3 sequences, roughly 6.3% observed once, and the top ten hold 5% to 6%. Time point given: patch test 2, 6 weeks after DPC sensitization. Noted treatment: therapeutic diphenylcyclopropenone sensitization with weekly scalp DPC. Patches went on only after blood had been drawn each time. The authors extracted total RNA from unfractionated whole blood. The ends were cut back, 0 bases at V and 3 bases at J, with 10 bases in the middle. This CDR3 is built from 15 residues. Germline V gene data show CDR1 as MNHEY and CDR2 as SMNVEV (reference sequence).

This sample comprised whole blood, obtained in connection with sensitization to the hapten diphenylcyclopropenone (DPC). The gene calls are TRBV27 and TRBJ2-3; D is perhaps TRBD2 (6 bases). The clonotype comes from a woman younger than 30 with alopecia areata. Some clones in this sample may be carry-over from other donors' samples. The CDR3 is CASSLSPAGTDTQYF. The CDR3 region has the DNA TGTGCCAGCAGTTTATCCCCAGCGGGTACAGATACGCAGTATTTT.